This T cell receptor (beta chain) was sequenced during a study of blood T cell repertoires in COVID-19. Study background: COVID-19 samples collected from the United States, Italy and Spain covered acute and convalescent phases.

The germline CDR1 and CDR2 sequences are SGDLS and YYNGEE. This CDR3 comprises 15 residues. The V segment lost 0 bases and the J segment 5 bases; nucleotides outside the gene matches: 3. Assay: immunoSEQ multiplex PCR; the TCRdb copy retains only in-frame clones and omits some. The table lists around 100,000 clones, 65% to 85% of them singletons, with approximately 0.75% in the top ten. This clone appeared a single time. The sequencing sample was made of peripheral blood. The V call is TRBV9, the J call TRBJ2-5, with TRBD2 identical over 11 bases. The clonotype originates from a woman in her 70s with acute or convalescent COVID-19. DNA of the CDR3: TGTGCCAGCAGCGTAGCTAGCGGGAGGACGGAGACCCAGTACTTC. Its protein product is CASSVASGRTETQYF.